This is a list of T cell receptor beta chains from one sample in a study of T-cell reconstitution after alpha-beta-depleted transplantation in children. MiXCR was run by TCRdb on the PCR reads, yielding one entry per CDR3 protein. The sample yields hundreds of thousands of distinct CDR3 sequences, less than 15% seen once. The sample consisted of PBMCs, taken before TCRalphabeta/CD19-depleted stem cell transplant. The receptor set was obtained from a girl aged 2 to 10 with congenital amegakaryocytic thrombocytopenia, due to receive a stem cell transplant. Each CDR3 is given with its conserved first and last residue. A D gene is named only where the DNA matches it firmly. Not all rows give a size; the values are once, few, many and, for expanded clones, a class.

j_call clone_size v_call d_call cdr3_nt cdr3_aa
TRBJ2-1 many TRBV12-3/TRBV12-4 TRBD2 TGTGCCAGCAGATCCACTACTAGCGGGAGACGTGAGCAGTTCTTC CASRSTTSGRREQFF
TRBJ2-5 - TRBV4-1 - TGCGCCAGCAGCCAAGGATGGTCTGAGGGCCGCCCGTGGACCCAGTACTTC CASSQGWSEGRPWTQYF
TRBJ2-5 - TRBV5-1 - TGCGCCAGCAGCCCCAGGACAGCGACCCCACAAGAGACCCAGTACTTC CASSPRTATPQETQYF
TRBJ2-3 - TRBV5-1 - TGCGCCAGCAGCTGGACGGGGCGTAGCACAGATACGCAGTATTTT CASSWTGRSTDTQYF
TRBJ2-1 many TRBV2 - TGTGCCAGCGGGGAAGAATCCAATGAGCAGTTCTTC CASGEESNEQFF
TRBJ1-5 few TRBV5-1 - TGCGCCAGCAGCTTGTGGGGATTGAGCAATCAGCCCCAGCATTTT CASSLWGLSNQPQHF
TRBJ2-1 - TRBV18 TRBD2 TGTGCCAGCTCACGCGGGAAGGACTTAGCGGGAGGGCCGTTTGAGCAGTTCTTC CASSRGKDLAGGPFEQFF
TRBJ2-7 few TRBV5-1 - TGCGCCAGCAGCTTGGATACCGTAGCTGGCGAGCAGTACTTC CASSLDTVAGEQYF
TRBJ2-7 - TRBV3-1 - TGTGCCAGCAGCCCCCTCAGGGCGGGAACTACCTACGAGCAGTACTTC CASSPLRAGTTYEQYF
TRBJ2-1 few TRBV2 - TGTGCCAGCAGACCCGGGACACCAGCCTACAATGAGCAGTTCTTC CASRPGTPAYNEQFF
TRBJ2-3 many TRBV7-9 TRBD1 TGTGCCAGCAGCTTAGGTTCAGGGGGCGCGACAGATACGCAGTATTTT CASSLGSGGATDTQYF
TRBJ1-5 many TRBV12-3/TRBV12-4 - TGTGCCAGCAGTTTTGATTTCGACCAGCCCCAGCATTTT CASSFDFDQPQHF
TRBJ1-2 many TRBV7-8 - TGTGCCAGCAGGGAGGGGGGAGGCTACACCTTC CASREGGGYTF
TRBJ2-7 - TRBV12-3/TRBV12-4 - TGTGCCAGCAGTTTAAGACTAGGCGTTAGCTACGAGCAGTACTTC CASSLRLGVSYEQYF
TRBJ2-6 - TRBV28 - TGTGCCAGCAGTCCAGACAACTCTGGGGCCAACGTCCTGACTTTC CASSPDNSGANVLTF
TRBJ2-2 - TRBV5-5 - TGTGCCAGCACGGACTACACCGGGGAGCTGTTTTTT CASTDYTGELFF
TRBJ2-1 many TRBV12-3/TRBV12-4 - TGTGCCAGCAGTTTAGTTTCCATCTCGCCCTCAACCAATGAGCAGTTCTTC CASSLVSISPSTNEQFF
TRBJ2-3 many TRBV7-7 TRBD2 TGTGCCAGCAGCGAGGGACTAGCGGGAGATACGCAGTATTTT CASSEGLAGDTQYF